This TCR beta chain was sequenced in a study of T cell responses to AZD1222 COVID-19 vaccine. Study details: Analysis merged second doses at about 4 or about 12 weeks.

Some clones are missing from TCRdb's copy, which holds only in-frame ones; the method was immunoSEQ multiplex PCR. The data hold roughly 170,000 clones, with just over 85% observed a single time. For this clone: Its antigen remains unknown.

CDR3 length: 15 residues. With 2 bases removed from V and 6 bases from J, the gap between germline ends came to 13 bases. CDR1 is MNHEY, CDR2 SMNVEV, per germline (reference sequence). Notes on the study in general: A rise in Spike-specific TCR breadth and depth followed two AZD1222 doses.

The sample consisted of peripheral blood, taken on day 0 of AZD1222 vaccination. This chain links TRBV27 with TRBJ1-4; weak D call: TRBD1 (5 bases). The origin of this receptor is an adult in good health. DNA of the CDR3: TGTGCCAGCAGTTTAGGGGCAGGGAGCGATGAAAAACTGTTTTTT. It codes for CASSLGAGSDEKLFF.